This T cell receptor beta chain emerged from a study of blood T cell repertoires in COVID-19. Original handling: Amplified reference gene primers provided the basis for estimating nucleated cell counts. Using immunoSEQ multiplex PCR, the repertoire was profiled, and TCRdb retains in-frame clones only, with some absent. V, J and clone size are taken as reported in that table, and D and trimming were inferred from the DNA itself. The sample has approximately 150,000 clones; roughly four fifths are singletons. The sequenced sample consisted of peripheral blood. The source is a man aged 55 to 70 with active or convalescent COVID-19.

CDR3 nucleotide sequence: TGTGCCAGCTCTACAAACGGACAGGGGGCTGAAGGCTACACCTTC. Translated: CASSTNGQGAEGYTF. The rearrangement joins TRBV18 to TRBJ1-2; 11 bases align to TRBD1. CDR1 is KGHSH, CDR2 LQKENI, per germline. The CDR3 runs 15 residues. V lost 6 bases and J lost 8; bases outside the gene matches: 11.